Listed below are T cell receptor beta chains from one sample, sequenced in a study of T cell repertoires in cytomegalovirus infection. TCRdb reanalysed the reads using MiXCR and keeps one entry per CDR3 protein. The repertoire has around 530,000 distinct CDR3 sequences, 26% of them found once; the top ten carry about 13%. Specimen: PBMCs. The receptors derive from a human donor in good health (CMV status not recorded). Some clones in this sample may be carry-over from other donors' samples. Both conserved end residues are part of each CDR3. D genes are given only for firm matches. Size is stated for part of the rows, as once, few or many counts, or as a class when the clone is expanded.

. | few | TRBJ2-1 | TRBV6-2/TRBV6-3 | CASTPRRSPGNEQFF | TGTGCCAGCACCCCACGGAGGTCTCCGGGGAATGAGCAGTTCTTC
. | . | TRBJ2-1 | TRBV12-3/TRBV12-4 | CASTDGDSEQFF | TGTGCCAGCACCGATGGGGACTCTGAGCAGTTCTTC
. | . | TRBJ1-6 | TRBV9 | CASSVALTGEDSPLHF | TGTGCCAGCAGCGTAGCCCTGACAGGCGAGGATTCACCCCTCCACTTT
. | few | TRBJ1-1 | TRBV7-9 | CASSGFRDTEAFF | TGTGCCAGCAGCGGTTTCAGGGACACTGAAGCTTTCTTT
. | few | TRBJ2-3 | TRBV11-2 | CASSLDLAGGTDTQYF | TGTGCCAGCAGCTTAGATTTGGCGGGCGGGACAGATACGCAGTATTTT
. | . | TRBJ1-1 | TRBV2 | CASSAGRDTEAFF | TGTGCCAGCAGTGCAGGGAGGGACACTGAAGCTTTCTTT
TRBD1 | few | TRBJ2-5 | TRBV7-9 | CASSHGTGLQETQYF | TGTGCCAGCAGCCACGGGACAGGGCTACAAGAGACCCAGTACTTC
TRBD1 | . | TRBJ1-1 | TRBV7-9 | CASSPGQGYTEAFF | TGTGCCAGCAGCCCGGGACAGGGGTACACTGAAGCTTTCTTT
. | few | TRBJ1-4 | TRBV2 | CASSYQGTGANEKLFF | TGTGCCAGCAGTTACCAGGGTACCGGGGCTAATGAAAAACTGTTTTTT
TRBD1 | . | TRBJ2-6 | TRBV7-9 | CASSRDRGRFRWANVLTF | TGTGCCAGCAGCCGCGACAGGGGGCGTTTTCGGTGGGCCAACGTCCTGACTTTC
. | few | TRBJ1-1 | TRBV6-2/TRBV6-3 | CASSQNLGTEAFF | TGTGCCAGCAGCCAAAACCTGGGCACTGAAGCTTTCTTT
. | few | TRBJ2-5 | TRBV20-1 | CSARDDRRQETQYF | TGCAGTGCTAGAGATGACAGGCGTCAAGAGACCCAGTACTTC
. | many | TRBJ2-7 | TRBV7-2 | CASSLSPGAKYEQYF | TGTGCCAGCAGCTTATCGCCAGGGGCAAAATACGAGCAGTACTTC
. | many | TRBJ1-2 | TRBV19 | CASSPDRYGYTF | TGTGCCAGCAGCCCCGACAGATATGGCTACACCTTC
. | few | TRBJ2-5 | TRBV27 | CASALGETQYF | TGTGCCAGCGCCTTGGGGGAGACCCAGTACTTC
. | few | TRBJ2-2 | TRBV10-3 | CAISEHLTGELFF | TGTGCCATCAGTGAGCACCTCACCGGGGAGCTGTTTTTT
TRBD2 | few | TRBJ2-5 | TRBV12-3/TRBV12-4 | CASSAWTSGEETQYF | TGTGCCAGCAGTGCCTGGACTAGCGGAGAAGAGACCCAGTACTTC
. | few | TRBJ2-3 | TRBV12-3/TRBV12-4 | CASSFPGGRQYF | TGTGCCAGCAGTTTCCCAGGGGGGAGGCAGTATTTT
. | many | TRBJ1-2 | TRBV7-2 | CASSLTGGRETYGYTF | TGTGCCAGCAGCTTAACGGGTGGCAGGGAAACTTATGGCTACACCTTC
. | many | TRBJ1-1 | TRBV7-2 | CASSLMGSRTEAFF | TGTGCCAGCAGCTTAATGGGAAGTAGGACTGAAGCTTTCTTT
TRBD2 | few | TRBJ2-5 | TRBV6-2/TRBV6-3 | CASSYLAGAFRETQYF | TGTGCCAGCAGTTACCTAGCGGGAGCCTTCAGAGAGACCCAGTACTTC
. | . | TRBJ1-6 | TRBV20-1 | CSARAAGRRNSPLHF | TGCAGTGCTAGGGCCGCAGGGAGGAGGAATTCACCCCTCCACTTT
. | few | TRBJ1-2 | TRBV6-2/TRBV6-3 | CASSPPPPYGYTF | TGTGCCAGCAGCCCCCCCCCGCCTTATGGCTACACCTTC
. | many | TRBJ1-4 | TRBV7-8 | CASSPTAGATNEKLFF | TGTGCCAGCAGCCCAACCGCCGGCGCAACTAATGAAAAACTGTTTTTT
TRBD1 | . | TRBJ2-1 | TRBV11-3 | CASSFGTGGMFAQGEQFF | TGTGCCAGCAGCTTCGGGACAGGGGGCATGTTCGCACAGGGTGAGCAGTTCTTC
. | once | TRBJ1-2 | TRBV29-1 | CSVEGYTF | TGCAGCGTTGAGGGCTACACCTTC
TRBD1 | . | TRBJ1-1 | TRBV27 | CASRRRGGTEAFF | TGTGCCAGCAGACGCAGGGGGGGCACTGAAGCTTTCTTT
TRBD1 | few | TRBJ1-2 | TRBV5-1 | CASSSDREGNYGYTF | TGCGCCAGCAGCTCAGACAGGGAGGGTAACTATGGCTACACCTTC
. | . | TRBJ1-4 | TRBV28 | CASSLVTDKNEKLFF | TGTGCCAGCAGTCTAGTGACAGATAAAAATGAAAAACTGTTTTTT
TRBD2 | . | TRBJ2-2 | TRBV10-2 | CASTGLVVSGELFF | TGCGCCAGCACAGGACTAGTAGTATCCGGGGAGCTGTTTTTT
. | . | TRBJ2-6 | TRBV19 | CASSILSRGFSGANVLTF | TGTGCCAGTAGTATCCTATCCCGGGGGTTCTCTGGGGCCAACGTCCTGACTTTC
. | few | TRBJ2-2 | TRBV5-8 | CASSPQGADTGELFF | TGTGCCAGCAGCCCCCAAGGGGCGGACACCGGGGAGCTGTTTTTT
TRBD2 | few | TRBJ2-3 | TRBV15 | CATSTLAGSSTDTQYF | TGTGCCACCAGCACCTTAGCGGGATCGAGCACAGATACGCAGTATTTT
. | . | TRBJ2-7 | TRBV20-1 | CSARSGVVYEQYF | TGCAGTGCTAGATCCGGAGTGGTCTACGAGCAGTACTTC
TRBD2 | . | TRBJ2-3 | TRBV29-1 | CSGSGLAGGFSTDTQYF | TGCAGCGGTTCGGGACTAGCGGGAGGCTTTAGCACAGATACGCAGTATTTT
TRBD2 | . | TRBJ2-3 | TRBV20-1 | CSARRAGEGSTDTQYF | TGCAGTGCTAGAAGAGCGGGAGAGGGAAGCACAGATACGCAGTATTTT
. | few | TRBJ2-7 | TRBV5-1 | CASSGKPRTSWFGSHEQYF | TGCGCCAGCAGTGGAAAACCTAGGACATCTTGGTTCGGCAGCCACGAGCAGTACTTC
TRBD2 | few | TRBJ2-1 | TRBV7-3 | CASSSLGLAGPNEQFF | TGTGCCAGCAGCTCACTGGGACTAGCGGGCCCGAATGAGCAGTTCTTC
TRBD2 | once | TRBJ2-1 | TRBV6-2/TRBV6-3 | CASSYHTGTSGYNEQFF | TGTGCCAGCAGTTATCACACCGGGACTAGCGGATACAATGAGCAGTTCTTC
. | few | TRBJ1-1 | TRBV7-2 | CASSFLPKGGEAFF | TGTGCCAGCAGCTTTTTACCCAAGGGCGGTGAAGCTTTCTTT
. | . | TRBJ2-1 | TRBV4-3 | CASSQNFAGNNEQFF | TGCGCCAGCAGCCAAAACTTCGCCGGGAACAATGAGCAGTTCTTC
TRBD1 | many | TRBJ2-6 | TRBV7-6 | CASSLTGAQGGANVLTF | TGTGCCAGCAGTCTTACAGGGGCCCAGGGTGGGGCCAACGTCCTGACTTTC
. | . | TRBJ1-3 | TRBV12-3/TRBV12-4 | CASSFDGVSGNTIYF | TGTGCCAGCAGTTTTGACGGAGTCTCTGGAAACACCATATATTTT